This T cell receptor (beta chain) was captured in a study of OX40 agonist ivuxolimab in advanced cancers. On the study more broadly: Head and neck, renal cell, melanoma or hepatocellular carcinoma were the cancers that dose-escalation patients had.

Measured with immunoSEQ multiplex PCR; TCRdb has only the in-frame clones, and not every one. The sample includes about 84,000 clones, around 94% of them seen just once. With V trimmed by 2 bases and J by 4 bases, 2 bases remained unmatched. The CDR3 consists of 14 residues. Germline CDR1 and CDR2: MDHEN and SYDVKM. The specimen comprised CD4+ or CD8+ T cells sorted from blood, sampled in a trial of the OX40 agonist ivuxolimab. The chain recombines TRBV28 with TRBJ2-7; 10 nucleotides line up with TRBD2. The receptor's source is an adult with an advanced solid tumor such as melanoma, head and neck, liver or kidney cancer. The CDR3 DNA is TGTGCCAGCAGTTTACTAGCGGGAGTTTACGAGCAGTACTTC. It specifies CASSLLAGVYEQYF.